Listed below are T cell receptor beta chains from one sample, sequenced in a study of T cell responses to AZD1222 COVID-19 vaccine. Clones were read by immunoSEQ multiplex PCR, and TCRdb kept only the in-frame ones, dropping some. Seen here are 90,000 to 100,000 clones, roughly 85% observed once, and the top ten hold around 5%. The material sequenced was peripheral blood, taken 28 days after the second AZD1222 dose. These TCRs come from an adult who received the AZD1222 COVID-19 vaccine. Both conserved end residues are part of each CDR3. Each record gives: clone size, J gene, V gene, D gene, CDR3 length, CDR3 protein, CDR3 DNA. A D gene is named only where the DNA matches it firmly. Clone size is shown for a subset of rows, as once, few, many or a class of expanded clone.

size: -; J: TRBJ1-4; V: TRBV7-9; D: -; length: 13; CDR3: CASSLGQWEKLFF; DNA: TGTGCCAGCAGCTTGGGGCAGTGGGAAAAACTGTTTTTT
size: once; J: TRBJ1-2; V: TRBV25-1; D: -; length: 15; CDR3: CASRANGRGVYGYTF; DNA: TGTGCCAGCAGGGCGAACGGCAGGGGTGTCTATGGCTACACCTTC
size: -; J: TRBJ2-7; V: TRBV6-5; D: TRBD1; length: 14; CDR3: CASSRTDRGYEQYF; DNA: TGTGCCAGCAGTCGAACGGACAGGGGCTACGAGCAGTACTTC
size: -; J: TRBJ2-7; V: TRBV19; D: -; length: 13; CDR3: CASSRRDSYEQYF; DNA: TGTGCCAGTAGTAGACGGGACTCCTACGAGCAGTACTTC
size: -; J: TRBJ2-1; V: TRBV24-1; D: TRBD2; length: 16; CDR3: CATSGGTSGGGNEQFF; DNA: TGTGCCACCAGTGGGGGGACTAGCGGGGGAGGCAATGAGCAGTTCTTC
size: -; J: TRBJ1-2; V: TRBV29-1; D: -; length: 11; CDR3: CSVVGPEGYTF; DNA: TGCAGCGTTGTCGGTCCCGAGGGCTACACCTTC
size: -; J: TRBJ2-1; V: TRBV2; D: TRBD2; length: 12; CDR3: CASGTSGRKQFF; DNA: TGTGCCAGCGGGACTAGCGGGAGAAAGCAGTTCTTC
size: -; J: TRBJ1-1; V: TRBV6-2/TRBV6-3; D: TRBD1; length: 15; CDR3: CASSSPGTGESEAFF; DNA: TGTGCCAGCAGTTCCCCAGGCACAGGGGAATCTGAAGCTTTCTTT
size: -; J: TRBJ1-1; V: TRBV5-1; D: TRBD1; length: 16; CDR3: CASSLGTGGWGTEAFF; DNA: TGCGCCAGCAGCTTGGGGACAGGGGGCTGGGGGACTGAAGCTTTCTTT
size: once; J: TRBJ2-3; V: TRBV7-8; D: -; length: 14; CDR3: CASSQGLGTDTQYF; DNA: TGTGCCAGCAGCCAGGGACTGGGCACAGATACGCAGTATTTT
size: -; J: TRBJ2-3; V: TRBV4-1; D: -; length: 16; CDR3: CASSRQLVQGTDTQYF; DNA: TGCGCCAGCAGCCGCCAACTAGTGCAAGGCACAGATACGCAGTATTTT
size: -; J: TRBJ2-2; V: TRBV2; D: TRBD2; length: 17; CDR3: CASSGGLAGGNTGELFF; DNA: TGTGCCAGCAGTGGGGGACTAGCGGGAGGCAACACCGGGGAGCTGTTTTTT
size: -; J: TRBJ1-6; V: TRBV5-1; D: -; length: 15; CDR3: CASSLRQLYNSPLHF; DNA: TGCGCCAGCAGCCTTAGACAGCTATATAATTCACCCCTCCACTTT
size: once; J: TRBJ1-5; V: TRBV5-8; D: -; length: 14; CDR3: CASSGRHSNQPQHF; DNA: TGTGCCAGCAGCGGGAGGCATAGCAATCAGCCCCAGCATTTT
size: -; J: TRBJ2-7; V: TRBV29-1; D: TRBD1; length: 14; CDR3: CSVDGDRGYNEQYF; DNA: TGCAGCGTTGACGGGGACAGGGGGTACAACGAGCAGTACTTC
size: -; J: TRBJ1-6; V: TRBV18; D: -; length: 14; CDR3: CASSPREGTSPLHF; DNA: TGTGCCAGCTCACCCCGGGAGGGGACTTCACCCCTCCACTTT
size: -; J: TRBJ1-5; V: TRBV19; D: TRBD1; length: 14; CDR3: CASSIRTGVRPQHF; DNA: TGTGCCAGTAGTATCAGGACAGGGGTCCGGCCCCAGCATTTT
size: -; J: TRBJ2-5; V: TRBV27; D: -; length: 14; CDR3: CASSYGRGGETQYF; DNA: TGTGCCAGCAGTTACGGACGTGGGGGAGAGACCCAGTACTTC
size: -; J: TRBJ1-2; V: TRBV27; D: TRBD1; length: 14; CDR3: CASSSSDRVYGYTF; DNA: TGTGCCAGCAGCTCATCCGACAGGGTCTATGGCTACACCTTC
size: -; J: TRBJ2-5; V: TRBV27; D: -; length: 11; CDR3: CASDDQETQYF; DNA: TGTGCCAGCGATGACCAAGAGACCCAGTACTTC
size: -; J: TRBJ2-3; V: TRBV19; D: -; length: 13; CDR3: CASSGPRDNTQYF; DNA: TGTGCCAGTAGTGGGCCTAGAGACAATACGCAGTATTTT
size: -; J: TRBJ2-1; V: TRBV6-5; D: TRBD2; length: 15; CDR3: CASSYVGGLIGEQFF; DNA: TGTGCCAGCAGTTACGTCGGGGGGTTAATAGGTGAGCAGTTCTTC
size: -; J: TRBJ2-7; V: TRBV13; D: -; length: 17; CDR3: CASSLAAFGGSSGEQYF; DNA: TGTGCCAGCAGCTTAGCCGCATTCGGCGGTAGCTCGGGAGAGCAGTACTTC
size: -; J: TRBJ1-6; V: TRBV10-3; D: -; length: 15; CDR3: CAIRNPEINNSPLHF; DNA: TGTGCCATCAGGAACCCGGAGATTAATAATTCACCCCTCCACTTT
size: -; J: TRBJ2-1; V: TRBV5-1; D: TRBD2; length: 16; CDR3: CASSLEALAGGNEQFF; DNA: TGCGCCAGCAGCTTGGAGGCCCTAGCGGGGGGAAATGAGCAGTTCTTC
size: -; J: TRBJ2-5; V: TRBV2; D: TRBD2; length: 14; CDR3: CASNSGTSAETQYF; DNA: TGTGCCAGCAACTCGGGGACTAGCGCTGAGACCCAGTACTTC
size: -; J: TRBJ1-5; V: TRBV12-3/TRBV12-4; D: -; length: 9; CDR3: CASITPQHF; DNA: TGTGCCAGCATTACGCCCCAGCATTTT
size: -; J: TRBJ1-1; V: TRBV7-9; D: -; length: 15; CDR3: CASSLLGDPMTEAFF; DNA: TGTGCCAGCAGCTTACTAGGGGACCCTATGACTGAAGCTTTCTTT
size: -; J: TRBJ2-3; V: TRBV15; D: -; length: 16; CDR3: CATSRDEGPATDTQYF; DNA: TGTGCCACCAGCAGAGATGAGGGGCCCGCCACAGATACGCAGTATTTT
size: -; J: TRBJ2-7; V: TRBV29-1; D: TRBD2; length: 14; CDR3: CSVFTSGSSYEQYF; DNA: TGCAGCGTCTTTACTAGCGGGAGTTCCTACGAGCAGTACTTC
size: -; J: TRBJ1-2; V: TRBV7-2; D: TRBD1; length: 15; CDR3: CASSPQQGIGYGYTF; DNA: TGTGCCAGCAGCCCCCAACAGGGGATAGGCTATGGCTACACCTTC
size: -; J: TRBJ1-4; V: TRBV2; D: -; length: 15; CDR3: CASAWEGGEYEKLFF; DNA: TGTGCCAGCGCGTGGGAGGGCGGCGAGTATGAAAAACTGTTTTTT
size: -; J: TRBJ1-3; V: TRBV9; D: TRBD1; length: 16; CDR3: CASSTGQEANGNTIYF; DNA: TGTGCCAGCAGCACAGGACAGGAGGCAAATGGAAACACCATATATTTT
size: -; J: TRBJ2-2; V: TRBV5-1; D: TRBD2; length: 16; CDR3: CASSLEGTSGTGELFF; DNA: TGCGCCAGCAGCTTGGAGGGAACTAGCGGTACCGGGGAGCTGTTTTTT
size: -; J: TRBJ1-4; V: TRBV29-1; D: -; length: 14; CDR3: CSVVGGGEDEKLFF; DNA: TGCAGCGTGGTCGGTGGGGGTGAAGATGAAAAACTGTTTTTT
size: -; J: TRBJ1-1; V: TRBV7-8; D: TRBD1; length: 14; CDR3: CASSVDRLNTEAFF; DNA: TGTGCCAGCAGCGTGGACAGGTTGAACACTGAAGCTTTCTTT
size: -; J: TRBJ1-3; V: TRBV19; D: -; length: 14; CDR3: CASSIVGPGNTIYF; DNA: TGTGCCAGTAGTATAGTGGGACCTGGAAACACCATATATTTT
size: -; J: TRBJ2-3; V: TRBV2; D: TRBD2; length: 13; CDR3: CASRETSGRGQYF; DNA: TGTGCCAGCAGAGAAACTAGCGGGAGGGGGCAGTATTTT
size: -; J: TRBJ2-3; V: TRBV27; D: TRBD1; length: 15; CDR3: CASRLWTGGADTQYF; DNA: TGTGCCAGCAGGCTCTGGACAGGGGGCGCAGATACGCAGTATTTT
size: -; J: TRBJ1-2; V: TRBV24-1; D: TRBD1; length: 14; CDR3: CATSGPDRDYGYTF; DNA: TGTGCCACCAGTGGCCCCGACAGGGACTATGGCTACACCTTC
size: -; J: TRBJ2-3; V: TRBV3-1/TRBV3-2; D: TRBD2; length: 17; CDR3: CASEGGRTSGRRDTQYF; DNA: TGTGCCAGCGAGGGAGGACGGACTAGCGGGAGGAGAGATACGCAGTATTTT
size: -; J: TRBJ1-1; V: TRBV9; D: TRBD1; length: 16; CDR3: CASSVGAGGGNTEAFF; DNA: TGTGCCAGCAGCGTAGGGGCAGGGGGAGGGAACACTGAAGCTTTCTTT
size: -; J: TRBJ2-7; V: TRBV10-1; D: TRBD1; length: 14; CDR3: CASSETGVLHEQYF; DNA: TGCGCCAGCAGTGAGACAGGGGTGCTTCACGAGCAGTACTTC
size: once; J: TRBJ1-4; V: TRBV7-9; D: -; length: 15; CDR3: CASNSRGSSAEKLFF; DNA: TGTGCCAGCAACTCCCGGGGGTCGTCGGCTGAAAAACTGTTTTTT
size: -; J: TRBJ2-1; V: TRBV5-1; D: -; length: 13; CDR3: CASSFAGGREQFF; DNA: TGCGCCAGCAGCTTCGCAGGGGGGCGCGAGCAGTTCTTC
size: -; J: TRBJ2-2; V: TRBV30; D: -; length: 12; CDR3: CAWSLPIGELFF; DNA: TGTGCCTGGTCCTTGCCGATCGGGGAGCTGTTTTTT
size: few; J: TRBJ1-6; V: TRBV18; D: -; length: 15; CDR3: CASSPLPGWNSPLHF; DNA: TGTGCCAGCTCACCACTCCCAGGCTGGAATTCACCCCTCCACTTT
size: -; J: TRBJ2-2; V: TRBV4-3; D: -; length: 14; CDR3: CASSQYQYTGELFF; DNA: TGCGCCAGCAGCCAATACCAATACACCGGGGAGCTGTTTTTT
size: -; J: TRBJ2-7; V: TRBV27; D: TRBD1; length: 16; CDR3: CASSLSPGTASYEQYF; DNA: TGTGCCAGCAGTTTGTCCCCCGGGACAGCCTCCTACGAGCAGTACTTC
size: -; J: TRBJ2-2; V: TRBV11-3; D: -; length: 13; CDR3: CASSELSTGELFF; DNA: TGTGCCAGCAGCGAGCTGAGCACCGGGGAGCTGTTTTTT
size: few; J: TRBJ1-2; V: TRBV5-8; D: -; length: 15; CDR3: CASSLGVTPNYGYTF; DNA: TGTGCCAGCAGCTTGGGGGTCACCCCTAACTATGGCTACACCTTC
size: -; J: TRBJ2-5; V: TRBV19; D: -; length: 16; CDR3: CASSIRGTEYQETQYF; DNA: TGTGCCAGTAGTATAAGGGGGACTGAGTACCAAGAGACCCAGTACTTC